This T cell receptor (beta chain) was recovered during a study of blood T cells in healthy people across ages. Study findings and constraints: Donors of long life had a larger count of naive CD4+ cells and greater diversity than aged donors. Unsorted PBMCs blocked a conclusive comparison of naive and antigen-experienced cells.

V dropped 3 bases and J dropped 5 bases, with 10 bases sitting between them. Germline V gene lookup returns CDR1 MNHEY and CDR2 SVGAGI. The CDR3 consists of 13 residues. Note on this clonotype: Its antigen remains unidentified.

The use of a sample-barcoded 5' primer and a J-beta primer mix characterized a second PCR of 7 to 11 cycles. Using its own MiXCR run on the 5' RACE reads, TCRdb lists one record per CDR3 protein. The table lists some 1.8 million distinct CDR3 sequences, around 42% of them singletons, with about 23% in the top ten. The chain recombines TRBV6-5 with TRBJ1-1; D is uncertain. The sequence was obtained from a human donor in good health. Sequencing was done on a sample of blood. CDR3 DNA sequence: TGTGCCAGCAGTTATAATGCTGGAACTGAAGCTTTCTTT. This encodes CASSYNAGTEAFF.